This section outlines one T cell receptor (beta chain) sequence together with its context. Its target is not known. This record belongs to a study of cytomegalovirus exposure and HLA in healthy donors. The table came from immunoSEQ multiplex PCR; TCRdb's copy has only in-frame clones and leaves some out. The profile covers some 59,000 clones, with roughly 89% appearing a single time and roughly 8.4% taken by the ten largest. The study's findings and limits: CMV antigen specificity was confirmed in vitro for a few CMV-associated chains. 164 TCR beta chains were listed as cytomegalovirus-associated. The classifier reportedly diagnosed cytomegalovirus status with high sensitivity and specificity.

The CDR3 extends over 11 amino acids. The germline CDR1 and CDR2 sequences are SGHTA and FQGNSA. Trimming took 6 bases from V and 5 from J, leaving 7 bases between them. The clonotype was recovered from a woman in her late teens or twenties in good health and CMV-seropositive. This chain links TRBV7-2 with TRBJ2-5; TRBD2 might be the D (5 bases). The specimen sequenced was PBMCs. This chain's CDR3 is CASSSSETQYF. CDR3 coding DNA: TGTGCCAGCAGTTCTAGCGAGACCCAGTACTTC.